This T cell receptor beta chain was observed in a study of tumor-infiltrating lymphocytes in primary liver carcinoma. Whole-study results and caveats: Tumors had a top-250-clone fraction that was significantly higher than blood (p = 0.039).

Co-extracted RNA and DNA came from roughly 21-30 mg of unsorted bulk tissue. Surgeons treated the primary liver carcinoma of the patients by surgical resection. Comment on this clonotype: Its antigen is as yet unknown.

Reverse transcription of about 500 ng total RNA with a constant-region primer produced TCR beta cDNA. Three-round nested multiplex PCR performed with slightly modified ARM-PCR produced the TCR beta libraries. Each of the first two PCR rounds ran approximately 9 cycles with TRBV1-TRBV30 forward and C-beta reverse primers. TCRdb recomputed calls from the multiplex PCR reads with MiXCR, one row per CDR3 protein. Of around 78,000 distinct CDR3 sequences detected, roughly two thirds appear once; the ten largest clones hold roughly 15%. CDR1 is MNHNS and CDR2 is SASEGT in the germline V gene. The ends were cut back, 3 bases at V and 1 base at J, with 13 bases in the middle. The CDR3 length is 15 residues.

This chain joins TRBV6-1 and TRBJ2-7; no clear D. The source of this sequence is an older woman with primary liver carcinoma and hepatitis B virus infection. The sequenced sample was liver tumor tissue from sampling region 4. Subset denoted: tumor region T4, right-lateral pole. The CDR3 protein is CASSDPGDSSYEQYF. CDR3 coding DNA: TGTGCCAGCAGTGACCCCGGAGATTCTTCCTACGAGCAGTACTTC.